Below, 22 T cell receptor beta chains from the same sample are listed, as sequenced in a study of T cell repertoires in cytomegalovirus infection. TCRdb recomputed calls from the reads with MiXCR, one row per CDR3 protein. The repertoire holds some 120,000 distinct CDR3 sequences, with 32% as singletons. For these receptors, no antigen is known. This specimen was CD8+ T cells from cultured PBMCs, taken from culture after CMV antigen stimulation. Receptors were obtained from a human donor in good health (CMV status not recorded). Some clones in this sample may be carry-over from other donors' samples.

This clonotype was seen a few times. This chain links TRBV11-2 with TRBJ2-7; TRBD2 is a possible D gene (6 bases). The CDR3 has 15 residues. V lost 7 bases to trimming and J lost 6 bases, with 22 bases between them. CDR1 SGHAT and CDR2 FQNNGV come from the germline V gene. CDR3 sequence reads: CASILGDSSLSEQYF. In DNA form, the CDR3 reads TGTGCCAGCATCCTAGGGGACTCCTCCCTTTCCGAGCAGTACTTC.

V and J are TRBV6-6 and TRBJ2-1, with D unclear. Germline lookup yields CDR1 MNHNY and CDR2 SVGAGI (reference sequence). V dropped 0 bases and J dropped 0 bases, with 12 bases sitting between them. The length of the CDR3 is 17 residues. CDR3 sequence (DNA): TGTGCCAGCAGTTACTCAAGGGTTTCGAGCTCCTACAATGAGCAGTTCTTC. Its translation: CASSYSRVSSSYNEQFF.

This chain joins TRBV27 and TRBJ1-2; TRBD1 matches at 12 bases. The CDR3 is made up of 15 amino acids. From germline, CDR1 is MNHEY and CDR2 SMNVEV (reference sequence). J was trimmed by 7 bases and V by 5 bases; bases with no gene match: 8. The CDR3 region is CASSISGTGGSGYTF. The CDR3, as DNA: TGTGCCAGCAGTATCTCCGGGACAGGGGGCTCTGGCTACACCTTC.

The genes are TRBV4-1 and TRBJ2-3; no clear D. CDR1 MGHRA and CDR2 YSYEKL come from the germline V gene. Between the trimmed V and J ends, which lost 4 bases and 3 bases, there was a span of 23 bases. The CDR3 is made up of 18 amino acids. DNA of the CDR3: TGCGCCAGCAGCCTTGAACCCCGACACCAAGAAGGGACAGATACGCAGTATTTT. Translating gives CASSLEPRHQEGTDTQYF.

This clonotype was counted many times. This chain joins TRBV9 and TRBJ1-1, with D unresolved. Germline-derived CDR1 and CDR2 are SGDLS and YYNGEE. There are 12 residues in the CDR3. The V gene lost 6 bases and the J gene lost 7 bases, with 13 bases spanning the gap. The CDR3, as DNA: TGTGCCAGCACTGGGATTCGGGGTGAAGCTTTCTTT. This translates into CASTGIRGEAFF.

The J gene is TRBJ2-2, the V gene TRBV20-1, with D perhaps matching TRBD2 (6 bases). This CDR3 has 15 amino acids. Germline V gene data show CDR1 as DFQATT and CDR2 as SNEGSKA (reference sequence). V was pared by 4 bases and J by 3 bases, with 15 bases between. CDR3 in DNA: TGCAGTGCTATTGGTGGTAGCGGCCACACCGGGGAGCTGTTTTTT. Encoded protein: CSAIGGSGHTGELFF.

This clonotype was seen at least ten times. The chain couples TRBV7-2 to TRBJ1-1, with D perhaps matching TRBD1 (5 bases). With 0 bases removed from V and 2 bases from J, the gap between germline ends came to 7 bases. This CDR3 has 14 residues. Per the germline V gene, CDR1 is SGHTA and CDR2 is FQGNSA. The DNA of the CDR3 is TGTGCCAGCAGCTTAGCCGACAGTAACACTGAAGCTTTCTTT. Its protein is CASSLADSNTEAFF.

This chain connects TRBV12-3 or TRBV12-4 to TRBJ1-3; D gene uncertain. CDR3 length equals 14 residues. Trimming stripped 2 bases from V and 8 bases from J, with 13 bases between. CDR3 sequence reads: CASSLRGNRDTIYF. CDR3 DNA: TGTGCCAGCAGTTTAAGAGGGAATCGGGACACCATATATTTT.

The rearrangement uses TRBV6-6 and TRBJ2-5; TRBD1 or TRBD2 may be the D gene (5 bases each). The CDR3 runs 17 residues. V shed 1 base and J shed 4 bases, with 19 bases lying between them. CDR1 is MNHNY and CDR2 is SVGAGI in the germline V gene (reference sequence). CDR3 sequence: CASSYLPGPLPLETQYF. The CDR3 bases are TGTGCCAGCAGTTACTTACCGGGACCCCTGCCCTTAGAGACCCAGTACTTC.

This clonotype was counted between two and nine times. The V and J genes are TRBV7-2 and TRBJ2-7; TRBD2 might be the D (5 bases). V lost 1 base and J lost 3, with 10 bases in between. The CDR3 has 14 residues. Germline assignment: CDR1 SGHTA and CDR2 FQGNSA. The CDR3 reads CASSLDRGFYEQYF. In DNA, the CDR3 is TGTGCCAGCAGCTTAGATCGGGGATTCTACGAGCAGTACTTC. The full variable domain, in which reference TRBV7-2 and TRBJ2-7 provide the parts outside the CDR3, is GAGVSQSPSNKVTEKGKDVELRCDPISGHTALYWYRQSLGQGLEFLIYFQGNSAPDKSGLPSDRFSAERTGGSVSTLTIQRTQQEDSAVYLCASSLDRGFYEQYFGPGTRLTVT.

V is TRBV27 and J is TRBJ2-1; TRBD1 is a possible D gene (6 bases). Germline-derived CDR1 and CDR2 are MNHEY and SMNVEV (reference sequence). There are 18 residues in the CDR3. V shed 2 bases and J shed 2 bases, with 19 bases lying between them. CDR3 bases: TGTGCCAGCAGTTTAGGGGACATCTTGGAGAAGACCTACAATGAGCAGTTCTTC. Translated: CASSLGDILEKTYNEQFF.

On this clonotype: A read error may account for a junction end that differs from germline. The chain carries TRBV6-1 and TRBJ1-5; tentative D call: TRBD1 (5 bases). The CDR3 spans 17 residues. Germline values: CDR1 MNHNS, CDR2 SASEGT. As DNA, the CDR3 is TGTACCAGCAGTGAAGTTCTGGGGCAGAATAGCAATCAGCCCCAGCATTTT. This codes for CTSSEVLGQNSNQPQHF.

With respect to this clonotype: The junction and the germline gene differ at one end; a read error may be behind it. The chain recombines TRBV2 with TRBJ2-1, with 10 bases lining up with TRBD2. This CDR3 region has 15 residues. Germline V gene sequence: CDR1 SNHLY, CDR2 FYNNEI. As DNA, the CDR3 is TGTGCCAGCAGTCAAGCGGGGGGGCCATACAATGAGCAGTTCTTC. Residues: CASSQAGGPYNEQFF.

This chain joins TRBV7-2 and TRBJ1-6, with D unclear. Germline CDR1 SGHTA, CDR2 FQGNSA. V was cut by 8 bases and J by 4 bases, with 12 bases left in between. The CDR3 runs to 14 residues. The CDR3 reads CASGRGNYNSPLHF. The CDR3 coding sequence is TGTGCCAGCGGACGAGGGAATTATAATTCACCCCTCCACTTT.

V is TRBV27 and J is TRBJ1-5, with unresolved D. V shed 0 bases and J shed 6 bases, with 6 bases lying between them. There are 13 residues in the CDR3. Germline CDR1 MNHEY, CDR2 SMNVEV (reference sequence). The CDR3 protein is CASSLSQSQPQHF. CDR3 DNA sequence: TGTGCCAGCAGTTTATCTCAGTCTCAGCCCCAGCATTTT.

The chain combines TRBV6-1 with TRBJ2-7, with 7 bases lining up with TRBD2. With V trimmed by 1 base and J by 0 bases, 6 bases remained unmatched. CDR3 length: 16 amino acids. The V gene's germline CDR1 is MNHNS and CDR2 SASEGT. The CDR3 loop reads CASSEVAGVSSYEQYF. The DNA for the CDR3 is TGTGCCAGCAGTGAAGTTGCGGGGGTGAGCTCCTACGAGCAGTACTTC.

V is TRBV11-2 and J is TRBJ2-3, with D unclear. The length of the CDR3 is 13 residues. V was cut by 0 bases and J by 1 base, with 2 bases left in between. Germline CDR1 is SGHAT and CDR2 is FQNNGV. This CDR3 reads CASSLEGTDTQYF. For the CDR3, the DNA is TGTGCCAGCAGCTTAGAAGGCACAGATACGCAGTATTTT.

This clonotype occurred many times. The V call is TRBV11-2, the J call TRBJ2-2; D is possibly TRBD1 (5 bases). CDR3 length: 16 amino acids. Germline loops: CDR1 SGHAT, CDR2 FQNNGV. V lost 2 bases and J lost 7, with 17 bases in between. The CDR3 sequence: CASSLFDRGGGGELFF. In DNA form, the CDR3 reads TGTGCCAGCAGCTTATTCGATAGGGGTGGTGGCGGGGAGCTGTTTTTT.

The rearrangement joins TRBV27 to TRBJ2-4; unclear D gene. There are 13 residues in the CDR3. Germline-derived CDR1 and CDR2 are MNHEY and SMNVEV (reference sequence). Trimming pared 5 bases from V and 0 bases from J, leaving 5 bases between. This CDR3 is CASSPLAKNIQYF. CDR3 coding DNA: TGTGCCAGCAGTCCTCTAGCCAAAAACATTCAGTACTTC.

This clonotype was detected ten times or more. The V gene is TRBV7-2, the J gene TRBJ1-5; 7 nucleotides match TRBD1. This CDR3 comprises 14 residues. The germline CDR1 and CDR2 sequences are SGHTA and FQGNSA. V was clipped by 4 bases and J by 3 bases; unmatched bases: 3. The CDR3 DNA follows: TGTGCCAGCAGCTCGGGACAGCCCAATCAGCCCCAGCATTTT. Translated: CASSSGQPNQPQHF.

The V and J genes are TRBV11-2 and TRBJ2-3, with D perhaps matching TRBD1 or TRBD2 (5 bases each). V shed 1 base and J shed 2 bases, with 13 bases lying between them. CDR3 length: 16 residues. CDR1 is SGHAT, CDR2 FQNNGV, per germline. The CDR3 loop is CASSLAVYGTTDTQYF. The CDR3 DNA follows: TGTGCCAGCAGCTTAGCAGTTTATGGGACCACAGATACGCAGTATTTT.

The chain employs TRBV2 and TRBJ2-7; 9 bases line up with TRBD2. Germline CDR1 reads SNHLY; CDR2 reads FYNNEI. CDR3 size: 15 residues. The J segment lost 0 bases and the V segment lost 2 bases, leaving 2 bases of the junction unmatched. The chain's CDR3 is CASSEIAGASYEQYF. CDR3 nucleotides: TGTGCCAGCAGTGAAATAGCGGGAGCCTCCTACGAGCAGTACTTC.